Each of the 16 T cell receptor beta chains below was sequenced from the same sample in a study of early T cells in non-severe SARS-CoV-2 infection. In TCRdb, the 5' RACE reads were re-called with MiXCR into one record per CDR3 protein. The table shows some 54,000 distinct CDR3 sequences, with about 9.1% occurring only once. Source material: whole blood. All receptors derive from an adult who was a healthcare worker with PCR-confirmed SARS-CoV-2 infection or an uninfected control (not recorded which).

The chain couples TRBV6-2 or TRBV6-3 to TRBJ2-3; D is ambiguous. Germline CDR1 is MNHEY and CDR2 is SVGEGT. This CDR3 is built from 12 residues. The V end was cut by 6 bases, the J end by 5 bases, with 9 bases between. The CDR3 reads CASSLPGDTQYF. The CDR3 DNA sequence: TGTGCCAGCAGCCTGCCTGGAGATACGCAGTATTTT.

Many counts were recorded for this clonotype. The chain carries TRBV18 and TRBJ1-1; no clear D. The V and J ends lost 6 bases and 7 bases respectively, with 12 bases between them. The germline CDR1 and CDR2 sequences are KGHSH and LQKENI. The CDR3 loop spans 12 amino acids. CDR3 in DNA: TGTGCCAGCTCCCTGCCTTTCGGTGAAGCTTTCTTT. Translating it yields CASSLPFGEAFF.

This clonotype was recorded at least ten times. The genes are TRBV12-3 or TRBV12-4 and TRBJ2-1; D not certain. V shed 5 bases and J shed 2 bases, with 10 bases lying between them. The CDR3 is made up of 14 amino acids. Written as DNA, the CDR3 is TGTGCCAGCAGTCTGTCTTCCCCCTACAATGAGCAGTTCTTC. Protein sequence: CASSLSSPYNEQFF.

The chain is built from TRBV15 and TRBJ2-7; 8 positions agree with TRBD2. The CDR3 runs to 15 residues. V lost 1 base and J lost 5; bases outside the gene matches: 7. The germline gives CDR1 LNHNV, CDR2 YYDKDF (reference sequence). The chain's CDR3 is CATSRARGADDEQYF. The CDR3 bases are TGTGCCACCAGCAGAGCGCGGGGGGCGGATGACGAGCAGTACTTC.

The chain carries TRBV29-1 and TRBJ1-4; weak D call: TRBD1 (6 bases). Germline values: CDR1 SQVTM, CDR2 ANQGSEA. This CDR3 is built from 17 residues. V dropped 4 bases and J dropped 0 bases, with 18 bases sitting between them. The CDR3 nucleotides read TGCAGCGTTGGCGCCCGGGGGGCGACTGCAACTAATGAAAAACTGTTTTTT. Amino acid sequence: CSVGARGATATNEKLFF. Together with reference TRBV29-1 and TRBJ1-4, the CDR3 gives the full variable domain: SAVISQKPSRDICQRGTSLTIQCQVDSQVTMMFWYRQQPGQSLTLIATANQGSEATYESGFVIDKFPISRPNLTFSTLTVSNMSPEDSSIYLCSVGARGATATNEKLFFGSGTQLSVL.

This clonotype was seen only a few times. The genes are TRBV5-6 and TRBJ2-3, with TRBD2 matching over 12 bases. This CDR3 region has 17 residues. V trimming: 0 bases; J trimming: 7 bases; junction bases outside the gene matches: 9. CDR1 is SGHDT, CDR2 YYEEEE, per germline. Here the CDR3 reads CASSLELAGGIAYTQYF. The CDR3 bases are TGTGCCAGCAGCTTGGAGCTAGCGGGAGGGATCGCATATACGCAGTATTTT.

The table lists this clonotype with many counts. The chain recombines TRBV7-2 with TRBJ2-1; no clear D. V was shortened by 0 bases and J by 0 bases, with 6 bases between the two germline ends. From germline, CDR1 is SGHTA and CDR2 FQGNSA. The CDR3 sequence is 15 residues long. CDR3 in DNA: TGTGCCAGCAGCTTAGCTCTGAGCTCCTACAATGAGCAGTTCTTC. It translates to CASSLALSSYNEQFF.

This clonotype was detected many times. V usage is TRBV10-3 and J usage is TRBJ2-3, with 11 bases identical to TRBD2. This CDR3 has 15 amino acids. The V gene's germline CDR1 is ENHRY and CDR2 SYGVKD. The V gene end was trimmed by 3 bases and the J gene end by 4 bases; junction bases not matched to a gene: 3. In DNA, the CDR3 is TGTGCCATCAGTGAACCGGGACTAGCGGCAGATACGCAGTATTTT. It encodes CAISEPGLAADTQYF.

This clonotype was seen a few times. The gene calls are TRBV5-1 and TRBJ2-7, with unresolved D. CDR3 size: 12 residues. From germline, CDR1 is SGHRS and CDR2 YFSETQ. Deletions cut 2 bases from V and 7 bases from J, with 10 bases between. The CDR3 region is CASSFKLGEQYF. The CDR3 bases are TGCGCCAGCAGCTTCAAGTTGGGGGAGCAGTACTTC.

The table lists this clonotype with a few counts. The rearrangement links TRBV20-1 to TRBJ2-2, with a possible D match to TRBD2 (5 bases). This CDR3 is built from 14 residues. Germline-derived CDR1 and CDR2 are DFQATT and SNEGSKA (reference sequence). Trimming removed 7 bases at V and 0 bases at J, with 12 bases between. The CDR3 loop reads CSGADGANTGELFF. The CDR3 DNA is TGCAGTGGAGCGGACGGCGCGAACACCGGGGAGCTGTTTTTT.

In this sample, this clonotype turned up many times. The chain has TRBV29-1 and TRBJ1-6; 10 bases match TRBD1. The CDR3 loop spans 14 amino acids. The V segment lost 4 bases and the J segment 8 bases; nucleotides outside the gene matches: 5. Germline V gene sequence: CDR1 SQVTM, CDR2 ANQGSEA. The CDR3 spells CSVGFGQGDSPLHF. CDR3 coding DNA: TGCAGCGTTGGATTTGGACAGGGGGATTCACCCCTCCACTTT.

The chain uses TRBV13 and TRBJ2-7; the D is unclear. The germline V and J ends were trimmed by 3 bases and 3 bases, with 12 bases remaining between them. The CDR3 length is 14 residues. Germline values: CDR1 PRHDT, CDR2 FYEKMQ (reference sequence). The CDR3 reads CASSFTQRNYEQYF. CDR3 nucleotide sequence: TGTGCCAGCAGCTTTACGCAGAGAAACTACGAGCAGTACTTC.

This clonotype was detected a few times. V usage is TRBV9 and J usage is TRBJ2-5; TRBD1 matches at 8 bases. V dropped 4 bases and J dropped 3; count of bases not matched to a gene: 5. The CDR3 spans 14 residues. In germline, CDR1 is SGDLS, CDR2 YYNGEE. Here the CDR3 reads CASSLNRGEETQYF. The CDR3 bases are TGTGCCAGCAGCCTAAACAGGGGGGAAGAGACCCAGTACTTC.

This clonotype was seen at least ten times. The chain has TRBV6-5 and TRBJ2-7, with D unresolved. The CDR3 length is 15 residues. Per the germline V gene, CDR1 is MNHEY and CDR2 is SVGAGI. The V gene lost 0 bases and the J gene lost 3 bases, with 12 bases spanning the gap. CDR3 coding DNA: TGTGCCAGCAGTTACTCGTTTCAGCCATACTACGAGCAGTACTTC. Encoded protein: CASSYSFQPYYEQYF.

This chain links TRBV18 with TRBJ1-1, with D possibly TRBD1 on 5 matching bases. CDR1 is KGHSH and CDR2 is LQKENI in the germline V gene. V gave up 3 bases and J gave up 4 bases, with 15 bases separating them. The CDR3 extends over 15 amino acids. The CDR3 spells CASSPLAGGVTEAFF. The CDR3 coding sequence is TGTGCCAGCTCACCGCTCGCGGGAGGGGTCACTGAAGCTTTCTTT.

A few counts support this clonotype. The CDR3 here is CSVEAPGGGSNQPQHF. The DNA for the CDR3 is TGCAGCGTTGAAGCCCCAGGCGGCGGGAGCAATCAGCCCCAGCATTTT. V and J are TRBV29-1 and TRBJ1-5; D ambiguous. V was clipped by 1 base and J by 1 base, with 14 bases between them. Germline loops: CDR1 SQVTM, CDR2 ANQGSEA. CDR3 length equals 16 residues.